This TCR beta chain is drawn from a study of shared clonotypes between healthy human individuals. Sequencing used immunoSEQ multiplex PCR; TCRdb keeps in-frame clones, though not all of them. The sample records 450,000 to 600,000 clones, about 80% being singletons. Material: PBMCs. The receptor was isolated from a woman in her 40s in good health. Some clones in this sample may be carry-over from other donors' samples.

The CDR3 reads CASSFGRSSYNEQFF. In nucleotides, the CDR3 is TGTGCCAGCAGCTTCGGGCGAAGCTCCTACAATGAGCAGTTCTTC. The chain links TRBV7-8 to TRBJ2-1; D gene unclear. In germline, CDR1 is SGHVS, CDR2 FQNEAQ. This CDR3 has 15 residues. The V end lost 3 bases, the J end lost 0 bases, and 9 bases lay between the germline ends.